This TCR beta chain was found in a study of post-analysis software for immune sequencing data. The TCR beta cDNA libraries contained unique molecular identifiers. TCRdb passed the PCR reads through MiXCR, listing each CDR3 protein once. Of roughly 430,000 distinct CDR3 sequences listed, 30% to 45% are singletons. This clonotype was counted between two and nine times. Its antigen is not known. Germline CDR1 and CDR2: SGHTA and FQGTGA. J was trimmed by 2 bases and V by 2 bases; bases with no gene match: 4. The CDR3 length is 15 residues. Whole-study results and caveats: TRBV segments more frequent in patients than in controls numbered five and included TRBV5-6, TRBV5-1 and TRBV20-1.

The source of this sequence is a girl aged 2 to 10 with multiple sclerosis. The rearrangement links TRBV7-3 to TRBJ2-3, with 7 bases fitting TRBD2. Sequencing was done on a sample of blood. The DNA of the CDR3 is TGTGCCAGCAGCTTACTTCTAGCGGACACAGATACGCAGTATTTT. Protein sequence: CASSLLLADTDTQYF.